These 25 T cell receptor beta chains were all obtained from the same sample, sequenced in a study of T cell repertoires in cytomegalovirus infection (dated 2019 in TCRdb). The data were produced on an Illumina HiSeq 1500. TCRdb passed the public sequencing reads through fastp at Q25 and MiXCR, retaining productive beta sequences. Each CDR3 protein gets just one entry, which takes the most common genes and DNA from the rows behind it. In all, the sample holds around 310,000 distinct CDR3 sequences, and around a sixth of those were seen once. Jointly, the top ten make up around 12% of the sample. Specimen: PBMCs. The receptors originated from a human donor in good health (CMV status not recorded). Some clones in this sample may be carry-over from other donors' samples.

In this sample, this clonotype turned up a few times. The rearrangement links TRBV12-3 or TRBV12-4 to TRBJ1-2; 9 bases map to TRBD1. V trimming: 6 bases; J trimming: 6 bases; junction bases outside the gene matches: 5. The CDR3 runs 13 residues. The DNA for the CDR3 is TGTGCCAGCAGCCCCGGGACAGGGCATGGCTACACCTTC. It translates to CASSPGTGHGYTF.

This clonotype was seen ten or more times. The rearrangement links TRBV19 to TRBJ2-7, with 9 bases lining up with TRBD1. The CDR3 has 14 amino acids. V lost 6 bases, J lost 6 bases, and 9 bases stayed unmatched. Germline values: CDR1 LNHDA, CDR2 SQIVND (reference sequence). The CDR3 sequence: CASSLGTGFTEQYF. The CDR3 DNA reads TGTGCCAGTAGCCTCGGGACAGGGTTTACCGAGCAGTACTTC.

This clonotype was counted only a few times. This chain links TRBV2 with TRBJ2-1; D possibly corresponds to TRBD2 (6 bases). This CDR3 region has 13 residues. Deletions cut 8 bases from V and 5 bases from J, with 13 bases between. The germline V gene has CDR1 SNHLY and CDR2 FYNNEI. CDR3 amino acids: CASGGTSNNEQFF. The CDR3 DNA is TGTGCCAGCGGGGGGACTTCGAACAATGAGCAGTTCTTC.

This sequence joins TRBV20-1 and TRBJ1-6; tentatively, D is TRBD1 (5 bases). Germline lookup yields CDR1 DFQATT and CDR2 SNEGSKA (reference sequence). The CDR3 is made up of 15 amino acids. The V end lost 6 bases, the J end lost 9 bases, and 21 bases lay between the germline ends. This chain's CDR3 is CSAITTDSFGSPLHF. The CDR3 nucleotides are TGCAGTGCCATAACGACAGATAGCTTTGGTTCACCCCTCCACTTT.

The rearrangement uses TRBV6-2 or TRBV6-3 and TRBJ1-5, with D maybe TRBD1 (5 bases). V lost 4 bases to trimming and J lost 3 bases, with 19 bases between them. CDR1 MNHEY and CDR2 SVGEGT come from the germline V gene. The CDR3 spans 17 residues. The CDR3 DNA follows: TGTGCCAGCAGTTTACCAGGTGGCAGGGACCTCAATCAGCCCCAGCATTTT. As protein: CASSLPGGRDLNQPQHF.

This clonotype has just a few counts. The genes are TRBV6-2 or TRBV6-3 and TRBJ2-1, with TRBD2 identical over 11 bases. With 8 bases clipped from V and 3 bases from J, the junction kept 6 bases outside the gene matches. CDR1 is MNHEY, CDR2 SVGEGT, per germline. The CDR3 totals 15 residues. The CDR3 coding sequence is TGTGCCAGCTTAACTAGCGGGGGCCTCTACAATGAGCAGTTCTTC. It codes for CASLTSGGLYNEQFF.

The CDR3 DNA sequence: TGTGCCAGCAGTATAGGAAGTGGAGTAGAAAAACTGTTTTTT. Its translation: CASSIGSGVEKLFF. The chain uses TRBV2 and TRBJ1-4; D ambiguous. The germline V gene has CDR1 SNHLY and CDR2 FYNNEI. The CDR3 loop spans 14 amino acids. V dropped 5 bases and J dropped 8 bases, with 15 bases sitting between them.

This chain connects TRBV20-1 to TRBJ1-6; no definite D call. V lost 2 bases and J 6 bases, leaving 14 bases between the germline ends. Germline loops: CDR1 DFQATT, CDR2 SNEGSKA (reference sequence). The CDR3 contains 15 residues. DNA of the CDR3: TGCAGTGCTAGACCGACCGGAGATGGTAATTCACCCCTCCACTTT. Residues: CSARPTGDGNSPLHF.

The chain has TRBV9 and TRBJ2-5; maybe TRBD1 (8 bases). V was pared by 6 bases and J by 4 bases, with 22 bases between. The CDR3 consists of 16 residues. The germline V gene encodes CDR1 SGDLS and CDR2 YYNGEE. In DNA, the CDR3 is TGTGCCAGCACTAGGGGGGGACAGGTTGAGGGAGAGACCCAGTACTTC. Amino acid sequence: CASTRGGQVEGETQYF.

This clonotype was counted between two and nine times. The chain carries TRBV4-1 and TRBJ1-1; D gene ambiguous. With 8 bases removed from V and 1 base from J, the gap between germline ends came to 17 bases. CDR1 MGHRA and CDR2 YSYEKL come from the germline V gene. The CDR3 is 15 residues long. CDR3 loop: CASLSWYRANTEAFF. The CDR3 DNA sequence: TGCGCCAGCCTCTCGTGGTACCGGGCGAACACTGAAGCTTTCTTT.

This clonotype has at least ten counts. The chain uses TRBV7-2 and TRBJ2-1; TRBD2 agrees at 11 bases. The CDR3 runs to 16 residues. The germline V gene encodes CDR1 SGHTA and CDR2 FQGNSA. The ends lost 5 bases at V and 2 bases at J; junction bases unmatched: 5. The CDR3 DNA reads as TGTGCCAGCAGCACGCGACTAGCGGGGACCTACAATGAGCAGTTCTTC. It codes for CASSTRLAGTYNEQFF.

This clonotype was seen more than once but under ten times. Written as DNA, the CDR3 is TGTGCCAGCAGCCGTCGAGGTCTATGGGGCTACACCTTC. It translates to CASSRRGLWGYTF. The V gene is TRBV28, the J gene TRBJ1-2; D call uncertain. Germline V gene lookup returns CDR1 MDHEN and CDR2 SYDVKM. The CDR3 loop spans 13 amino acids. The V end lost 6 bases, the J end lost 8 bases, and 16 bases lay between the germline ends.

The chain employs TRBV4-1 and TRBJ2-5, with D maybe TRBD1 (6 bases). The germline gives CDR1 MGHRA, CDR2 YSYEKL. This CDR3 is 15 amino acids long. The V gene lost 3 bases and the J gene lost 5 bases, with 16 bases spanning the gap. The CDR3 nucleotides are TGCGCCAGCAGCCAGAGTTCAGGGGCAGGGGAGACCCAGTACTTC. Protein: CASSQSSGAGETQYF.

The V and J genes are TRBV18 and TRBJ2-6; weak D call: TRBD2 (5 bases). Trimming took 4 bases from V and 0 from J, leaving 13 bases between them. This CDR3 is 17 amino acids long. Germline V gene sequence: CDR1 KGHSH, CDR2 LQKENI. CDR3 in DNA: TGTGCCAGCTCACAACTAGGACGGAGCTCTGGGGCCAACGTCCTGACTTTC. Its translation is CASSQLGRSSGANVLTF. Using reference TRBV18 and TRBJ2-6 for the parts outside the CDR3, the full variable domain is NAGVMQNPRHLVRRRGQEARLRCSPMKGHSHVYWYRQLPEEGLKFMVYLQKENIIDESGMPKERFSAEFPKEGPSILRIQQVVRGDSAAYFCASSQLGRSSGANVLTFGAGSRLTVL.

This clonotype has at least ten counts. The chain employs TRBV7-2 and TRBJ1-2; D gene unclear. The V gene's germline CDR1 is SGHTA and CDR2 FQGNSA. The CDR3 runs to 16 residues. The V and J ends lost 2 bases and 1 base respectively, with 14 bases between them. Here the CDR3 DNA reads TGTGCCAGCAGCTTAATACCTCGCAGGTTTAACTATGGCTACACCTTC. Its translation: CASSLIPRRFNYGYTF.

This chain's CDR3 is CASSQVGGVQHF. In DNA form, the CDR3 reads TGTGCCAGCAGCCAAGTTGGGGGAGTGCAGCATTTT. V gene TRBV3-1 combines with J gene TRBJ1-5, with a weak D call TRBD1 (5 bases). Germline V gene lookup returns CDR1 LGHDT and CDR2 YNNKEL (reference sequence). CDR3 length equals 12 residues. V lost 1 base to trimming and J lost 13 bases, with 11 bases between them.

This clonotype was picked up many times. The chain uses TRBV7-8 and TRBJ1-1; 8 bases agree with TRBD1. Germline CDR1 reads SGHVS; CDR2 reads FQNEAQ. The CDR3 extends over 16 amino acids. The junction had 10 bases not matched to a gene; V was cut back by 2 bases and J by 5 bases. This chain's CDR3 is CASSLPLGQGGTEAFF. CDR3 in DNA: TGTGCCAGCAGCTTACCATTAGGACAGGGAGGAACTGAAGCTTTCTTT.

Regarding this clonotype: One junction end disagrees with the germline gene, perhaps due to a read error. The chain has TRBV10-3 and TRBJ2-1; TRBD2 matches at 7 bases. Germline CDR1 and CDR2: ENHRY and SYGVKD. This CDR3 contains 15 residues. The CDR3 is CPIRGAGSSYNEQFF. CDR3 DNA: TGTCCCATCAGAGGAGCGGGGAGCTCCTACAATGAGCAGTTCTTC.

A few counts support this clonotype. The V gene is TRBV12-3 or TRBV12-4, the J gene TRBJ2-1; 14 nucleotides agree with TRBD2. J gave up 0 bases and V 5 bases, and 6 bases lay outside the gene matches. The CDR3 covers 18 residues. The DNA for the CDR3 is TGTGCCAGCAGTCCCGGGACTAGCGGGGGCAGCTCCTACAATGAGCAGTTCTTC. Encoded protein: CASSPGTSGGSSYNEQFF.

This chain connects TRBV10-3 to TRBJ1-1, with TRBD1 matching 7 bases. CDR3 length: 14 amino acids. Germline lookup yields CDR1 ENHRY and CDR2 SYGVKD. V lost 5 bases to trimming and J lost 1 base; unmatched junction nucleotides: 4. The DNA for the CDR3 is TGTGCCATCAGTCCACAGGGGCGGAACACTGAAGCTTTCTTT. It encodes CAISPQGRNTEAFF.

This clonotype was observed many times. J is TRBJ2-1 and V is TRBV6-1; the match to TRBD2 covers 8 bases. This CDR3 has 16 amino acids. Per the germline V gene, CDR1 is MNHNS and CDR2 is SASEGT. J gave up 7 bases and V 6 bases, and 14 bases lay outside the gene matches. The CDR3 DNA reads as TGTGCCAGCAGCAGAAACCCAACTAGCGGTTGGAATGAGCAGTTCTTC. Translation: CASSRNPTSGWNEQFF.

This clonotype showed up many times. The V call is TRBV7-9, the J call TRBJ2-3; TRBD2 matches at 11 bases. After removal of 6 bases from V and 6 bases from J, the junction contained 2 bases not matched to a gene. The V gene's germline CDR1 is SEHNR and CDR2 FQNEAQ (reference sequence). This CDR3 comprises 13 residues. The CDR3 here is CASRRTSGDTQYF. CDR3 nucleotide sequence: TGTGCCAGCAGGAGGACTAGCGGGGATACGCAGTATTTT.

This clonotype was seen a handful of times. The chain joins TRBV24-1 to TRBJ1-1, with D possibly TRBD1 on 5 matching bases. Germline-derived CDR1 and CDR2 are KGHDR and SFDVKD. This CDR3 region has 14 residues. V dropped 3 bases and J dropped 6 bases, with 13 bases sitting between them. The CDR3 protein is CATSDGGVSAEAFF. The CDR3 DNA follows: TGTGCCACCAGTGATGGGGGAGTATCGGCTGAAGCTTTCTTT.

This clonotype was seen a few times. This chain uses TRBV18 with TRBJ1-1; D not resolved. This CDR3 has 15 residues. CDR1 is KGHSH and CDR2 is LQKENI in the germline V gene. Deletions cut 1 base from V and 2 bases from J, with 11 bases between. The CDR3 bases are TGTGCCAGCTCACCACGAATGGGTCAAAACACTGAAGCTTTCTTT. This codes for CASSPRMGQNTEAFF.

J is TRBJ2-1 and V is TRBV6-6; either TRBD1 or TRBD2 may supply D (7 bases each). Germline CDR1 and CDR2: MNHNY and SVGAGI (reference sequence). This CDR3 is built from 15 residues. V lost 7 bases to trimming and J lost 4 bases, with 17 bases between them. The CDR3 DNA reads TGTGCCAGCACCCATACAGGGGAGGGGTACAATGAGCAGTTCTTC. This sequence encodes CASTHTGEGYNEQFF.